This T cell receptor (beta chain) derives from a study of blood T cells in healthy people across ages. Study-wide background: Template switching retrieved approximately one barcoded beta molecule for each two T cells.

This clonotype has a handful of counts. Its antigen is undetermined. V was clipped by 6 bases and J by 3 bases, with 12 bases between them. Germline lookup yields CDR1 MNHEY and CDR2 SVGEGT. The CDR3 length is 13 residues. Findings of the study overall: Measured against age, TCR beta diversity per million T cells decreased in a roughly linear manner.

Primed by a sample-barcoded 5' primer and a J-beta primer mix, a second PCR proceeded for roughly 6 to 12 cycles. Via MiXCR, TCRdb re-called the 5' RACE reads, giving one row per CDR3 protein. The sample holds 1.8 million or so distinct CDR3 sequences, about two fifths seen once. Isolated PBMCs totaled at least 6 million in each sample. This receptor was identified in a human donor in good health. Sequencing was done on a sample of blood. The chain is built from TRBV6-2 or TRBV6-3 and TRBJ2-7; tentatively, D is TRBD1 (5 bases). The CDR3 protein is CASRGDSYYEQYF. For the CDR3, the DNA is TGTGCCAGCAGAGGCGACAGTTACTACGAGCAGTACTTC.